The present T cell receptor beta chain was sequenced within a study of graft-versus-host responses after intestinal transplantation. Repertoires were generated with immunoSEQ multiplex PCR, while TCRdb's copy carries only in-frame clones and drops some. Of approximately 89,000 clones in the sample, around nine tenths are singletons; the top ten hold 15% to 20%. Germline V gives CDR1 SGHRS, CDR2 YFSETQ. This CDR3 comprises 14 residues. The ends lost 0 bases at V and 3 bases at J; junction bases unmatched: 3. The clonotype originates from a human patient who received an intestinal transplant, so some T cells may come from the graft donor. This chain links TRBV5-1 with TRBJ2-7; 7 bases align to TRBD2. Here the sequenced sample was PBMCs, taken about 450 days after intestinal transplant. The CDR3 nucleotides are TGCGCCAGCAGCTTGGATGCTAGCGGCTACGAGCAGTACTTC. This gives the protein CASSLDASGYEQYF.